The rows below give T cell receptor beta chains drawn from one sample of a study of post-analysis software for immune sequencing data. TCRdb analysed the PCR reads with MiXCR anew, one entry per CDR3 protein. The repertoire includes some 890,000 distinct CDR3 sequences, roughly 50% of them detected once, and 4% to 5.5% sits in the top ten. The sequencing input was blood. These receptors all stem from a girl between 5 and 17 years old with multiple sclerosis. The CDR3 runs from the conserved cysteine through the conserved F or W. A D gene is named only where the DNA matches it firmly. Where a row states a size, it is once, few, many or the class of an expanded clone; other rows omit it.

DNA: TGTGCCAGCAGCCTTTACGGGACGGCCTCCTACGAGCAGTACTTC
CDR3: CASSLYGTASYEQYF
size: few
D: -
V: TRBV7-3
J: TRBJ2-7

DNA: TGTGCCAGCAGTTTAATTGAGGGGGTACCCTACGAGCAGTACTTC
CDR3: CASSLIEGVPYEQYF
size: -
D: -
V: TRBV12-3/TRBV12-4
J: TRBJ2-7

DNA: TGTGCCAGCAGTGTTTCCGGGACGGGATCCTACGAGCAGTACTTC
CDR3: CASSVSGTGSYEQYF
size: few
D: -
V: TRBV25-1
J: TRBJ2-7

DNA: TGCAGTGCTACCCTAGCGGGGGGCCACAATGAGCAGTTCTTC
CDR3: CSATLAGGHNEQFF
size: -
D: TRBD2
V: TRBV20-1
J: TRBJ2-1

DNA: TGCAGTGCTCAAAAAGGGACTAGCGGGGAGATCGAAGAGACCCAGTACTTC
CDR3: CSAQKGTSGEIEETQYF
size: once
D: TRBD2
V: TRBV20-1
J: TRBJ2-5

DNA: TGTGCCAGCAGCCCCACCCCGGGACTAGCGGGAATTCTCTCCTACGAGCAGTACTTC
CDR3: CASSPTPGLAGILSYEQYF
size: few
D: TRBD2
V: TRBV5-5
J: TRBJ2-7

DNA: TGCAGCGTTGGTTTGGGGGGAGTCGGCTACACCTTC
CDR3: CSVGLGGVGYTF
size: few
D: -
V: TRBV29-1
J: TRBJ1-2

DNA: TGCAGCGTTCAGAACCCGGAGGGCTACACCTTC
CDR3: CSVQNPEGYTF
size: -
D: -
V: TRBV29-1
J: TRBJ1-2

DNA: TGTGCCAGCAGCCAAGATACAGCGCCCTCATGGGGAGATACGCAGTATTTT
CDR3: CASSQDTAPSWGDTQYF
size: few
D: -
V: TRBV3-1
J: TRBJ2-3

DNA: TGTGCCAGCAGTGAATACCCTGGGACTAGCGGGCGGGCGACCCAGTACTTC
CDR3: CASSEYPGTSGRATQYF
size: -
D: TRBD2
V: TRBV9
J: TRBJ2-5

DNA: TGTGCCAGCAGCTTCGACAGGGTGTTTGGTTATGGCTACACCTTC
CDR3: CASSFDRVFGYGYTF
size: -
D: TRBD1
V: TRBV5-5
J: TRBJ1-2

DNA: TGTGCCAGCAGCTTAATACCCGGGAGCAATTCACCCCTCCACTTT
CDR3: CASSLIPGSNSPLHF
size: -
D: -
V: TRBV7-2
J: TRBJ1-6

DNA: TGTGCCACCAGCAGAGATCGCAGGTACAATGAGCAGTACTTC
CDR3: CATSRDRRYNEQYF
size: -
D: -
V: TRBV15
J: TRBJ2-7

DNA: TGCGCCAGCAGCTTGTCCAATGGGGCGAATCAGCCCCAGCATTTT
CDR3: CASSLSNGANQPQHF
size: -
D: -
V: TRBV5-1
J: TRBJ1-5

DNA: TGTGCCAGCAGTCCCGGGACGGGATATGGAGAGACCCAGTACTTC
CDR3: CASSPGTGYGETQYF
size: -
D: -
V: TRBV6-1
J: TRBJ2-5

DNA: TGCGCCAGCAGCCAAGAGGGGGACGGAGAATACATAGTAGATGAGCAGTTCTTC
CDR3: CASSQEGDGEYIVDEQFF
size: few
D: -
V: TRBV4-1
J: TRBJ2-1

DNA: TGTGCCACCAGCAGTAGCGGGGGCTCCTACGAGCAGTACTTC
CDR3: CATSSSGGSYEQYF
size: few
D: TRBD2
V: TRBV15
J: TRBJ2-7